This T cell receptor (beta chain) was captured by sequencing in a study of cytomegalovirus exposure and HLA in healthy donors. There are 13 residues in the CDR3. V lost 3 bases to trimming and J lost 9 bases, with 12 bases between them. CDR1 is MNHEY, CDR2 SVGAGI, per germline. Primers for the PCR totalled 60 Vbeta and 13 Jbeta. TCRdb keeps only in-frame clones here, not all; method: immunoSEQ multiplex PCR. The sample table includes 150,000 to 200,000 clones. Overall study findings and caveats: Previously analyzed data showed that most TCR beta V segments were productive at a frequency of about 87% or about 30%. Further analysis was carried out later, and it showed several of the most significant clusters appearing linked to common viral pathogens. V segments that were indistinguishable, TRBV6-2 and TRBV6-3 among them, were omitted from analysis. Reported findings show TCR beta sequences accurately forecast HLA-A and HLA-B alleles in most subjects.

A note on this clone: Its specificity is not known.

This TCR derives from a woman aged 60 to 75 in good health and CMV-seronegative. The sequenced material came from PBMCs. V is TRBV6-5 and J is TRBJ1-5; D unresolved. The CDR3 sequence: CASSYISPGPQHF. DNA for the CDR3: TGTGCCAGCAGTTATATAAGTCCCGGGCCCCAGCATTTT.